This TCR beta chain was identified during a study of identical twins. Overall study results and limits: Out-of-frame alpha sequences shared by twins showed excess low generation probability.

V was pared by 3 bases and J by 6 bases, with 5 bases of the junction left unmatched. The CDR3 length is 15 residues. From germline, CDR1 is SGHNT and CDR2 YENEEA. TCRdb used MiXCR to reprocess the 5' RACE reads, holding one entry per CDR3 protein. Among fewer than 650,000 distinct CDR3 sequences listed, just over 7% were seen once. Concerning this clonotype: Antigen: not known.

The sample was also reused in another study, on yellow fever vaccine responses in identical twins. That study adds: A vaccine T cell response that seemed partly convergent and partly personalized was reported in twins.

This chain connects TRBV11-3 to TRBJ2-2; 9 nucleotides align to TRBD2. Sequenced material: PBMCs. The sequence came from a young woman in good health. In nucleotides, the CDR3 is TGTGCCAGCAGCTTTATAGCGGGAGAGCCCGGGGAGCTGTTTTTT. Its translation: CASSFIAGEPGELFF.